This T cell receptor (beta chain) was obtained from a study of T-cell reconstitution after alpha-beta-depleted transplantation in children. The CDR3 has 15 residues. Study-wide results and caveats: As was reported, about two months after transplant, alpha-beta T cells came from several hundred expanded graft clones. When one year had passed after transplant, most T-cell counts and diversity came from newly produced T cells.

Researchers prepared the TCRbeta library using unique molecular identifiers, the study reports. TCRdb re-analysed the PCR reads in MiXCR, keeping a single row per CDR3 protein. The sample contains 300,000 to 400,000 distinct CDR3 sequences, roughly 15% of which appear only once. This clonotype occurred a few times. The antigen remains undetermined. A read error may account for a junction end that differs from germline. This rearrangement joins TRBV12-3 or TRBV12-4 to TRBJ2-1, with D possibly TRBD2 on 6 matching bases. Sequences were derived from PBMCs, mostly from graft donor cells, sampled 360 days after TCRalphabeta/CD19-depleted stem cell transplant. This clonotype was obtained from a male patient aged 2 to 9 who had a stem cell transplant for acute lymphoblastic leukemia, so the T cells may come from the graft donor. CDR3 DNA sequence: TGTGCCAGCAGTTTAGCGCATAGTAGCGGCTCCTCCCGGGTCTTC. Translated, it gives CASSLAHSSGSSRVF.